This T cell receptor (beta chain) was documented in a study of T cell repertoires in cytomegalovirus infection. Each CDR3 protein is one row after TCRdb ran MiXCR on the reads. The repertoire holds under 500,000 distinct CDR3 sequences, with approximately 46% as singletons. A note on this clonotype: The antigen is not known.

Study-level points and caveats: HLA-C-restricted CMV clonotypes gave the most frequent clonotype in two of eight donors.

The source was cultured PBMCs, collected from culture after CMV antigen stimulation. The receptor comes from a human donor in good health (CMV status not recorded). Some clones in this sample may be carry-over from other donors' samples.

CDR3 in DNA: TGTGCCAGCAGTTACGGGGTCGGAACCTACTATGGCTACACCTTC. Translation gives CASSYGVGTYYGYTF. J is TRBJ1-2 and V is TRBV6-5; D is uncertain. Between the trimmed V and J ends, which lost 2 bases and 3 bases, there was a span of 13 bases. The CDR3 has 15 amino acids. Germline V gene data show CDR1 as MNHEY and CDR2 as SVGAGI.